Sequencing of this T cell receptor (beta chain) was carried out in a study of cytomegalovirus exposure and HLA in healthy donors. Study overall: Early released data had around 89 million unique TCRs, all coming from HLA-typed donors.

PCR amplification relied on 60 Vbeta primers (plus 13 Jbeta primers). Produced via immunoSEQ multiplex PCR; TCRdb's table is partial and in-frame only. This table has some 90,000 clones, about 80% appearing once. This clone occurred once. Its target is unknown. Study-wide results and caveats: A list of roughly 180 TCR beta chains associated with cytomegalovirus was given. Association with HLA alleles at 0.05 false discovery rate was found for around 17,000 TCR beta sequences in a later analysis.

Sequencing was done on a sample of PBMCs. The sequence derives from a female donor in good health and CMV-seronegative.

The DNA of the CDR3 is TGTGCCAGTAGTATGGCGGGAGCTATCACAGATACGCAGTATTTT. This encodes CASSMAGAITDTQYF. This rearrangement joins TRBV19 to TRBJ2-3; 7 bases are shared with TRBD2. The CDR3 is 15 residues long. Germline V lookup: CDR1 LNHDA, CDR2 SQIVND (reference sequence). V lost 3 bases and J lost 2; bases outside the gene matches: 5.